Sequencing of this TCR beta chain was carried out in a study of T cells after yellow fever vaccination (dated by TCRdb to the late 2010s). Study-wide context: The SMART-Seq v4 Ultra Low Input RNA kit was used to prepare libraries from fractions with low cell numbers. To follow T-cell clones before and after both primary and booster YFV17D yellow fever vaccination, bulk TCR alpha and beta repertoires underwent longitudinal sequencing. The cohort comprised two healthy male donors, one aged 18 to 30 and one aged 30 to 39 years. Blood samples were taken at several timepoints before and after primary and secondary immunization, and bulk PBMC replicates and cell subsets were isolated. What the authors observed across the whole study: Computational filtering was needed because FACS-sorted repertoires could contain abundant contaminating clonotypes from the bulk population. After the booster, most of the clones that had expanded following primary vaccination were detected again (about 95% of CD4 and roughly nine tenths of CD8), which suggests that memory was broadly maintained. Because the study included only a couple of donors, the extent to which the findings can be generalized is limited. A small share of clonotypes was detected in both CD4 and CD8 compartments, with the overlap likely arising from convergent recombination. The secondary T-cell response was weaker than the primary response but faster, peaking on day 5 instead of day 15.

The CDR3 runs 14 residues from the cysteine to the phenylalanine. The entry retains the CDR3 DNA only, 42 bases that are in frame from base 1. The germline V gene provides CDR1 SGHTA and CDR2 FQGNSA. The trim is 2 bases for V and 0 bases for J, with a gap of 6 bases between the germline ends. This clonotype came up a few times. What antigen it recognizes has not been identified. One base away there is no much larger clone; base qualities are not given. Synthesis of TCR cDNA relied on 5'RACE template switching, a step that introduced a universal primer site along with unique molecular identifiers. Priming of cDNA synthesis was performed from both the TCR alpha and TCR beta constant segments. Library amplification used two PCR steps, and the second PCR step added sample barcodes and sequencing adapters. Sequencing of libraries was done on Illumina HiSeq 2500 (2x100 bp) or NovaSeq (2x150 bp). Per the authors' processing: Demultiplexing of reads and collapsing into UMI consensus sequences were performed with MIGEC, and V(D)J alignment was carried out with MiXCR. Vaccine-responding clonotypes were defined with edgeR using replicate PBMC samples, requiring FDR below 0.01 and a log2 fold change above 5 up to day 15. Each bulk clonotype was labeled CD4 or CD8 based on which sequenced repertoire, CD4 or CD8, contained the clonotype at higher abundance. The public reads were quality trimmed at Q25 with fastp and then assembled into clones with MiXCR by TCRdb, keeping productive beta chains. Here each entry gathers all rows of one CDR3 protein and keeps the most common genes and DNA. The V and J calls here are based on TCRdb, not the publication. The sample yields 300,000 to 400,000 distinct CDR3 sequences; 6.2% were counted once. The leading ten clones occupy 14% to 15% of the sample.

The sample's treatment or condition label is to be understood as: live attenuated yellow fever vaccine strain. At each blood-draw timepoint, two biological replicates of bulk PBMCs were collected. PBMCs were isolated from peripheral blood using a standard Ficoll-Paque protocol. TriZol was used to extract RNA from bulk PBMCs, from CD4 and CD8 fractions, and from dextramer-positive and dextramer-negative fractions. The receptor chain draws on TRBV7-2 and TRBJ2-3; the D gene assignment is ambiguous. The sample in question was PBMCs, obtained 5 days after the yellow fever booster vaccination. The receptor comes from a man between 25 and 39 years old who received the YFV17D yellow fever vaccine. The DNA sequence is TGTGCCAGCAGCTTAAGTCCTAGCACAGATACGCAGTATTTT. Translated, this gives CASSLSPSTDTQYF.